The rows below give T cell receptor beta chains drawn from one sample of a study of identical twins. TCRdb re-analysed the 5' RACE reads in MiXCR, keeping a single row per CDR3 protein. The repertoire holds a few hundred thousand distinct CDR3 sequences, with around 9.7% as singletons. Material for sequencing was naive T cells sorted from blood. The origin of the receptors is a woman aged 45-59 years in good health. The CDR3 runs from the conserved cysteine through the conserved F or W. The D gene is left open where the match is weak. A clone size is listed for some rows: how often the clone was seen (once, few, many), or a class if it is expanded.

clone_size	v_call	d_call	j_call	cdr3_aa	cdr3_nt
.	TRBV5-1	.	TRBJ2-2	CASSPTVFTGELFF	TGCGCCAGCAGCCCGACTGTCTTCACCGGGGAGCTGTTTTTT
many	TRBV29-1	TRBD1	TRBJ2-3	CSVEGYVGTGGWSSTDTQYF	TGCAGCGTTGAAGGATACGTTGGGACAGGGGGCTGGAGTAGCACAGATACGCAGTATTTT
few	TRBV20-1	.	TRBJ1-5	CSASNSPSIQPQHF	TGCAGTGCTAGCAACAGTCCCTCCATCCAGCCCCAGCATTTT
.	TRBV11-2	TRBD1	TRBJ2-1	CASSLGQDSNEQFF	TGTGCCAGCAGCTTGGGACAGGATTCGAATGAGCAGTTCTTC
many	TRBV5-1	TRBD1	TRBJ1-5	CASSAGTGGNQPQHF	TGCGCCAGCAGCGCAGGGACAGGGGGGAATCAGCCCCAGCATTTT
.	TRBV20-1	.	TRBJ2-3	CSAREEAGTDTQYF	TGCAGTGCTAGGGAGGAGGCTGGCACAGATACGCAGTATTTT
.	TRBV3-1	TRBD2	TRBJ2-1	CASSQGGGGQFF	TGTGCCAGCAGCCAAGGGGGGGGAGGGCAGTTCTTC
many	TRBV5-1	.	TRBJ2-2	CASSLGRRPNTGELFF	TGCGCCAGCAGCTTGGGGCGGAGGCCGAACACCGGGGAGCTGTTTTTT
many	TRBV27	.	TRBJ1-1	CASSLSFRGLLNTEAFF	TGTGCCAGCAGTTTATCGTTTCGGGGGCTGTTGAACACTGAAGCTTTCTTT
many	TRBV7-9	TRBD2	TRBJ2-5	CASSLQAGRETQYF	TGTGCCAGCAGCTTACAAGCGGGAAGAGAGACCCAGTACTTC
few	TRBV20-1	TRBD2	TRBJ2-1	CSASALSSGAYNEQFF	TGCAGTGCTAGCGCGTTGTCTAGCGGTGCTTACAATGAGCAGTTCTTC
.	TRBV7-9	.	TRBJ2-1	CASSPGGGALYNEQFF	TGTGCCAGCAGCCCAGGTGGGGGAGCCCTCTACAATGAGCAGTTCTTC
few	TRBV5-6	TRBD2	TRBJ2-1	CASSLEIAGWRSYNEQFF	TGTGCCAGCAGCTTGGAGATAGCGGGATGGCGGTCCTACAATGAGCAGTTCTTC
few	TRBV5-4	TRBD1	TRBJ1-2	CASSVDRGQGYTF	TGTGCCAGCAGCGTGGACAGGGGGCAAGGCTACACCTTC
many	TRBV5-1	.	TRBJ2-2	CASTTPNQGGTGELFF	TGCGCCAGCACCACACCGAACCAGGGCGGCACCGGGGAGCTGTTTTTT
.	TRBV29-1	TRBD1	TRBJ1-5	CSVGTGSDQPQHF	TGCAGCGTTGGGACAGGGTCAGATCAGCCCCAGCATTTT